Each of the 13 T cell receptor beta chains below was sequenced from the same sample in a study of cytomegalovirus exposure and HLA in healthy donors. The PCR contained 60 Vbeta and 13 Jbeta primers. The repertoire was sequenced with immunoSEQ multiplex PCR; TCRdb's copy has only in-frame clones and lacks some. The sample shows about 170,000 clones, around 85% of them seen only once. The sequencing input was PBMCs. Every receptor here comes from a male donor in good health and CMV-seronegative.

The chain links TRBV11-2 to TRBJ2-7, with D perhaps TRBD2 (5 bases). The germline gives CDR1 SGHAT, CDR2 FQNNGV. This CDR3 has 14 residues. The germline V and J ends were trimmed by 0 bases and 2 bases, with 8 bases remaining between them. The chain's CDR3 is CASSLERGPYEQYF. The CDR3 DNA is TGTGCCAGCAGCTTAGAAAGAGGGCCCTACGAGCAGTACTTC.

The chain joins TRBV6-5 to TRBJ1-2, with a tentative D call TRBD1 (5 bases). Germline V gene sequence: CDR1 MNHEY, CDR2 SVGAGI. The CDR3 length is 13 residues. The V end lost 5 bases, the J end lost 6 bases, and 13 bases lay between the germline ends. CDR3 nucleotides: TGTGCCAGCAGTCTGACAGCTTACGATGGCTACACCTTC. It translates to CASSLTAYDGYTF.

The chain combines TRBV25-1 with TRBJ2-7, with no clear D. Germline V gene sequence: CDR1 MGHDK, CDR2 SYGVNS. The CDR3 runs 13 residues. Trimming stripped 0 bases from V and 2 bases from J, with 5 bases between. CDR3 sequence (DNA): TGTGCCAGCAGTGAATATGGCACCTACGAGCAGTACTTC. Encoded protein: CASSEYGTYEQYF.

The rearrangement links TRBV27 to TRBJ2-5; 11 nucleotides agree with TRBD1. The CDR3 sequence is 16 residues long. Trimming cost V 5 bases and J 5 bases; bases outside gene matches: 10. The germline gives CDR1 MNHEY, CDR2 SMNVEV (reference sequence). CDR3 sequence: CASSTTRDRGWETQYF. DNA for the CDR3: TGTGCCAGCAGTACGACCCGGGACAGGGGGTGGGAGACCCAGTACTTC.

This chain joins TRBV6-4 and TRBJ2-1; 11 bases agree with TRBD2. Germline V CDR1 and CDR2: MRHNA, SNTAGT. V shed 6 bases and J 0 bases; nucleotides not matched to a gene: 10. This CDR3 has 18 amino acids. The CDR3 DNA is TGTGCCAGCAGGCCCCAGGCTAGCGGGGGGAGCTCCTACAATGAGCAGTTCTTC. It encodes CASRPQASGGSSYNEQFF.

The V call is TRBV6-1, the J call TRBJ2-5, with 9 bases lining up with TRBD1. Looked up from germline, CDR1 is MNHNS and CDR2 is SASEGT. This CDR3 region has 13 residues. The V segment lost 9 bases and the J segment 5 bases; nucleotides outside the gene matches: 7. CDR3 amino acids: CASDRGVRETQYF. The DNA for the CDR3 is TGTGCCAGTGACAGGGGGGTAAGGGAGACCCAGTACTTC.

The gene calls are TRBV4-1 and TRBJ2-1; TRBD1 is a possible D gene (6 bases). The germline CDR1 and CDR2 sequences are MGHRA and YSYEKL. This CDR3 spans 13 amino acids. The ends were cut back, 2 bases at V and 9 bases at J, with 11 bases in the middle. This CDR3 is CASSQPQGTEQFF. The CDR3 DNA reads TGCGCCAGCAGCCAACCACAGGGAACTGAGCAGTTCTTC.

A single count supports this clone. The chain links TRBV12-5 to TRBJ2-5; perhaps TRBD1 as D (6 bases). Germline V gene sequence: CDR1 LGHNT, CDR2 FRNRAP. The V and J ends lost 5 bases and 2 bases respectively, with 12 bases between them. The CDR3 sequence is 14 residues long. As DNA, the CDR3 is TGTGCTAGTGGTACTGCAGGGGCGCAAGAGACCCAGTACTTC. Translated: CASGTAGAQETQYF.

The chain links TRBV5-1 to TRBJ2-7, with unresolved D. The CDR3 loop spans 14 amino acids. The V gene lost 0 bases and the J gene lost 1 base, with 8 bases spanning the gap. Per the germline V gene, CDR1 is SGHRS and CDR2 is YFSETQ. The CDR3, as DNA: TGCGCCAGCAGCTTGGCAGGCAGATCCTACGAGCAGTACTTC. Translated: CASSLAGRSYEQYF.

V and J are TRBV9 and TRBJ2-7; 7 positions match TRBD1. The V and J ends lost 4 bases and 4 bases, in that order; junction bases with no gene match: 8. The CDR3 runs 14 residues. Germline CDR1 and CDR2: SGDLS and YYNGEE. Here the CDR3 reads CASSKGQILYEQYF. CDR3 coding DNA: TGTGCCAGCAGCAAGGGACAGATCCTTTACGAGCAGTACTTC. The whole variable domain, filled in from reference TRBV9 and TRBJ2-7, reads DSGVTQTPKHLITATGQRVTLRCSPRSGDLSVYWYQQSLDQGLQFLIQYYNGEERAKGNILERFSAQQFPDLHSELNLSSLELGDSALYFCASSKGQILYEQYFGPGTRLTVT.

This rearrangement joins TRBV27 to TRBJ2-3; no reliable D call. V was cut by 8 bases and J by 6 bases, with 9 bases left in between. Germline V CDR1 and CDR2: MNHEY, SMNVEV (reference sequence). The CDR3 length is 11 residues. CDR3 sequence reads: CASFRSDTQYF. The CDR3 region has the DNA TGTGCCAGCTTCCGCAGTGATACGCAGTATTTT.

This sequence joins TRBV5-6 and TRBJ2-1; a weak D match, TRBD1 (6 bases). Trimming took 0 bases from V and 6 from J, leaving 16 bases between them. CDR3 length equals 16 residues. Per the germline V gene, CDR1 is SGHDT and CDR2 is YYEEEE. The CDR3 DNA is TGTGCCAGCAGCTTGGGGGCGACGACAGGTTTCAATGAGCAGTTCTTC. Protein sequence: CASSLGATTGFNEQFF.

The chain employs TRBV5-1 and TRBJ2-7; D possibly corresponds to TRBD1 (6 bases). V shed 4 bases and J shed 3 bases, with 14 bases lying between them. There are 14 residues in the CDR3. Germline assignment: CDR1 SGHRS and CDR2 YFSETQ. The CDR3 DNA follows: TGCGCCAGCAGCACTGGACAGCCCTACTACGAGCAGTACTTC. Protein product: CASSTGQPYYEQYF.